This T cell receptor beta chain was sequenced in a study of monozygotic twins with inflammatory bowel disease (dated by TCRdb to about 2019). In the study overall: A total of roughly 28 monozygotic twin pairs were included in the full study, comprising nine German pairs (four IBD-concordant, five IBD-discordant) and 19 IBD-discordant Danish pairs. The search for disease-associated traits relied mainly on comparing IBD patients with their genetically identical healthy co-twins within discordant pairs. Each individual had, on average, about 151 000 unique TCRalpha sequences and 181 000 unique TCRbeta sequences available for analysis. The investigation overall reported the following: No single strong signal or clonotype linked to IBD turned up in the results, so the idea that one exists was not supported. IBD patients shared fewer clonotypes with other individuals than healthy twins did, most markedly in patients showing signs of disease activity. Because patients received different immunosuppressive treatments, the repertoires may have picked up extra background noise and variability between individuals. IBD patients had lower TCRbeta repertoire diversity, measured by the inverse Simpson index, than their healthy co-twins. Different T cell subtypes could not be distinguished in the analysis. Concordant and discordant twins showed no difference in repertoire similarity, possibly because of limited statistical power.

Concerning this clonotype: The antigen it recognizes is unknown.

An approximately 2.5 ml peripheral blood sample was drawn into PAXgene tubes per donor and stored at -80°C. Without any T cell sorting, total RNA was extracted from whole blood using the PAXgene blood miRNA kit on an automated QIAcube. Deep TCRalpha and TCRbeta repertoire profiling with unique molecular barcoding was performed on peripheral blood of monozygotic twin pairs concordant or discordant for inflammatory bowel disease. Smoking habits were recorded for all twin pairs, and individuals were classified as current, former or never smokers. The method was 5' RACE. For each TCR library, around 4,000 ng of total RNA was used. For each sample, cDNA synthesis was carried out in eight separate reactions using SMARTScribe reverse transcriptase. During cDNA synthesis, unique molecular identifiers containing a 6-nucleotide sample barcode were introduced by template switching. TCRalpha and TCRbeta cDNA was amplified in two nested PCRs of around 15 and 9 cycles, and bead purification was carried out after each PCR. Before amplification, the cDNA was both treated with uracil DNA-glycosylase and purified with the QIAquick PCR purification kit. The second PCR added Illumina TruSeq-compatible adapters along with sample-specific barcodes. TapeStation and Qubit were used to check library quality and concentration, and roughly 4.8 ng of each library went into the pool. Pooled libraries were sequenced on an Illumina HiSeq2500 single-index Rapid Run with 2 x 100 bp reads and custom sequencing primers. Turning to the authors' computational methods: MiGEC version 1.2.6 was used for UMI-based consensus assembly, which corrected PCR and sequencing errors. MiXCR version 2.1.1 handled V(D)J alignment, clonotype assembly and CDR3 extraction. Normalisation of gene usage, clonotype sharing and MAIT/NKT TCR abundance was achieved by analysing the top 1000, 10 000 and 20 000 clonotypes per sample. Diversity was computed as the inverse Simpson index with the vegan R package after downsampling to 27 000 UMIs. Paired Mann-Whitney U tests were applied to discordant twin pairs, and Benjamini-Hochberg correction was used for multiple testing. TCRdb reprocessed the sequencing reads and holds a single record per CDR3 protein sequence, with no DNA. TCRdb, not the authors, supplied the V and J calls. The table for this sample shows 110,000 to 150,000 distinct CDR3 sequences. The ten largest clones take up 1% to 1.5% of the sample.

The CDR3, from cysteine to phenylalanine, totals 16 residues. Only the protein sequence is given. CDR1 KGHSH and CDR2 LQKENI are derived from the germline V gene. The receptor chain draws on TRBV18 and TRBJ1-5; checking the TCRdb D call of TRBD1 is not possible without DNA. Source material: blood. The source of this sequence is a human donor with ulcerative colitis or Crohn's disease, or a healthy co-twin of an affected twin (not recorded which). CDR3 region: CASSPGTGNFNQPQHF.